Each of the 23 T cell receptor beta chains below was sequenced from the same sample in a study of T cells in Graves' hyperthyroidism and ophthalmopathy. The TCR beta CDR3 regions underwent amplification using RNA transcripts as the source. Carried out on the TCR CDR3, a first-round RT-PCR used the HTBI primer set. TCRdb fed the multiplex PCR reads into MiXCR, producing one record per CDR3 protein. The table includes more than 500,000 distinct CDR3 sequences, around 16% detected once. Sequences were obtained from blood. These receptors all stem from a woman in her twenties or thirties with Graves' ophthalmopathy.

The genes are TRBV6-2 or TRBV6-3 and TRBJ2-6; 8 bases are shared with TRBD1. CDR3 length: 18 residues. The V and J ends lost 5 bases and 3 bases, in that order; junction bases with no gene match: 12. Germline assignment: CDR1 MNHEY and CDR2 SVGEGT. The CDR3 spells CASSPRGRGQGGANVLTF. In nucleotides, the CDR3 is TGTGCCAGCAGTCCCCGAGGCAGGGGGCAGGGTGGGGCCAACGTCCTGACTTTC.

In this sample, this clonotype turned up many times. The DNA for the CDR3 is TGTGCCAGCAACACAGGGGAAGAGACCCAGTACTTC. Its translation: CASNTGEETQYF. V is TRBV12-3 or TRBV12-4 and J is TRBJ2-5, with 7 bases aligning to TRBD1. The CDR3 consists of 12 residues. J gave up 3 bases and V 7 bases, and 2 bases lay outside the gene matches.

CDR3 coding DNA: TGTGCCAGCAGTTGGACTTGGCGCAATCAGCCCCAGCATTTT. Its translation: CASSWTWRNQPQHF. The chain recombines TRBV12-3 or TRBV12-4 with TRBJ1-5; D is unresolved. The V end lost 4 bases, the J end lost 2 bases, and 9 bases lay between the germline ends. This CDR3 contains 14 residues.

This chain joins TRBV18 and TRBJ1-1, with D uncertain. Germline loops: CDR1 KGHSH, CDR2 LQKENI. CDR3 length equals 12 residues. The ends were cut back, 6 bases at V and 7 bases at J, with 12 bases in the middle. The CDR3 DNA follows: TGTGCCAGCTCCAGCCTGCATCATGAAGCTTTCTTT. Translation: CASSSLHHEAFF.

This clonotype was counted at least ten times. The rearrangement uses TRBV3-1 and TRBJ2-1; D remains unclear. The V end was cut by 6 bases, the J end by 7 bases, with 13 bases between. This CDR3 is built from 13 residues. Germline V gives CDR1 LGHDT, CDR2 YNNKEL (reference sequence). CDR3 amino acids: CASSPSRWNEQFF. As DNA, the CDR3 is TGTGCCAGCAGTCCGAGCAGGTGGAATGAGCAGTTCTTC.

This CDR3 is CASSQNRGRGDTEAFF. Written as DNA, the CDR3 is TGCGCCAGCAGCCAAAACAGGGGGCGCGGGGATACTGAAGCTTTCTTT. The gene calls are TRBV4-3 and TRBJ1-1, with 9 bases lining up with TRBD1. Trimming cost V 2 bases and J 5 bases; bases outside gene matches: 9. The germline V gene has CDR1 LGHNA and CDR2 YSLEER. The CDR3 totals 16 residues.

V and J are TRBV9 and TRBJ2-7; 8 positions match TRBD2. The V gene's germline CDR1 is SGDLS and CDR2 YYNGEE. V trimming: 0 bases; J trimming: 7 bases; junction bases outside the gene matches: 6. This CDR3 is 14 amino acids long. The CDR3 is CASSVAGGPGEQYF. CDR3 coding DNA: TGTGCCAGCAGCGTAGCGGGAGGGCCGGGAGAGCAGTACTTC.

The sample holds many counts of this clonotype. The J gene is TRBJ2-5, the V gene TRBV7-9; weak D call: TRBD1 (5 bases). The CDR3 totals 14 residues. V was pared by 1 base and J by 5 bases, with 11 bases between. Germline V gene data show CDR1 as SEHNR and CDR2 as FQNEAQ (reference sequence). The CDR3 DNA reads TGTGCCAGCAGCTTAGAATCAGGGATCGAGACCCAGTACTTC. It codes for CASSLESGIETQYF.

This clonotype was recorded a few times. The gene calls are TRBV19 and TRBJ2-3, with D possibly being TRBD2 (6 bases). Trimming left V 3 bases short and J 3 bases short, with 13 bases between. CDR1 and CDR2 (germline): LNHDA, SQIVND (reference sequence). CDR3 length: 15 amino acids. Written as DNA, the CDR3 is TGTGCCAGTAGTATTTACGCGGGAAGGACAGATACGCAGTATTTT. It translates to CASSIYAGRTDTQYF.

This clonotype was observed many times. The CDR3 loop is CASSRDIAEEQYF. The CDR3 DNA reads as TGTGCCAGCAGCCGGGACATTGCGGAAGAGCAGTACTTC. The chain is built from TRBV7-2 and TRBJ2-7, with D tentatively TRBD1 (6 bases). This CDR3 has 13 residues. The V and J ends lost 5 bases and 7 bases respectively, with 15 bases between them. CDR1 and CDR2 (germline): SGHTA, FQGNSA.

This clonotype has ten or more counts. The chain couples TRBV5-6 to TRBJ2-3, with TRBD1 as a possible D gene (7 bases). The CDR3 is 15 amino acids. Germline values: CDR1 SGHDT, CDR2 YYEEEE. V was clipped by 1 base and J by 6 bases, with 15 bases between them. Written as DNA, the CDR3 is TGTGCCAGCAGCTTGCCTCAGGGGGGCGGGGATACGCAGTATTTT. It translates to CASSLPQGGGDTQYF.

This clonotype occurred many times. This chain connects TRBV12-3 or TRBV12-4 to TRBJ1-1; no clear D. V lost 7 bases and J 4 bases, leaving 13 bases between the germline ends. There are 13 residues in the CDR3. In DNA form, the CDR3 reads TGTGCCAGCAACCCCCTAATGGCCACTGAAGCTTTCTTT. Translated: CASNPLMATEAFF.

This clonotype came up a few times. The CDR3 sequence: CASSYRSSGRGLHEQFF. DNA for the CDR3: TGTGCCAGCAGTTATAGGTCTAGCGGGAGGGGTTTGCATGAGCAGTTCTTC. This chain links TRBV6-1 with TRBJ2-1, with 12 nucleotides matching TRBD2. CDR3 length: 17 residues. The germline V gene encodes CDR1 MNHNS and CDR2 SASEGT. The V gene end was trimmed by 5 bases and the J gene end by 8 bases; junction bases not matched to a gene: 13.

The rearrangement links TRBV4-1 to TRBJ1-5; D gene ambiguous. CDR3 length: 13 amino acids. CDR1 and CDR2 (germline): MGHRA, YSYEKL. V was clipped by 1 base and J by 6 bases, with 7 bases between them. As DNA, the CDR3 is TGCGCCAGCAGCCAAGGGGAGAGTCAGCCCCAGCATTTT. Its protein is CASSQGESQPQHF.

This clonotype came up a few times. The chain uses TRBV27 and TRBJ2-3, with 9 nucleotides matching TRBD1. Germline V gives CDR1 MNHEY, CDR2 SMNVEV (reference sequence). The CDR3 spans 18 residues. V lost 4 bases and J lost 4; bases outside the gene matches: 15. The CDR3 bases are TGTGCCAGCAGTTCATCCGAATGGGACAGGGAAATATCAGATACGCAGTATTTT. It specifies CASSSSEWDREISDTQYF.

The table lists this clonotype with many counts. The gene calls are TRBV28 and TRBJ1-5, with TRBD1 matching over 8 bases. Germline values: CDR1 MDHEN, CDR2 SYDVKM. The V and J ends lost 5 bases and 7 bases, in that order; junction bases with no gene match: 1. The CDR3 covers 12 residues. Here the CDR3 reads CASSTGGQPQHF. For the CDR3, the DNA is TGTGCCAGCAGTACAGGGGGGCAGCCCCAGCATTTT.

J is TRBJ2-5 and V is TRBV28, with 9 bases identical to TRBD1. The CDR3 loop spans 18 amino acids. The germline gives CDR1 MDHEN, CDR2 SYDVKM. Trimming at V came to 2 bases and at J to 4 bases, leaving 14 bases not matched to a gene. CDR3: CASSLAGTGSTRRETQYF. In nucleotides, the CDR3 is TGTGCCAGCAGTTTAGCCGGGACAGGGAGTACGAGGCGAGAGACCCAGTACTTC. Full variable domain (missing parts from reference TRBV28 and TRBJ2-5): DVKVTQSSRYLVKRTGEKVFLECVQDMDHENMFWYRQDPGLGLRLIYFSYDVKMKEKGDIPEGYSVSREKKERFSLILESASTNQTSMYLCASSLAGTGSTRRETQYFGPGTRLLVL.

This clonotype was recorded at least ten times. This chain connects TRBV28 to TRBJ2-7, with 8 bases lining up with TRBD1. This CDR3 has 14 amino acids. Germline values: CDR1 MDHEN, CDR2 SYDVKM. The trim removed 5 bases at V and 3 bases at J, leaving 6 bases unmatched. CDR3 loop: CASSRTGLYYEQYF. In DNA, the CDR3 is TGTGCCAGCAGTCGGACAGGGCTGTACTACGAGCAGTACTTC.

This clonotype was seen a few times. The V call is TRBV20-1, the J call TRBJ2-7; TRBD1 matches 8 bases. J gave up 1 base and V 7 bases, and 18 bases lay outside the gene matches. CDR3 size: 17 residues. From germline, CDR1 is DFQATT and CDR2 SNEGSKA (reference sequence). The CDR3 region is CSVQDRGLSMGSYEQYF. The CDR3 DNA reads TGCAGTGTCCAAGACAGGGGATTATCTATGGGTTCCTACGAGCAGTACTTC.

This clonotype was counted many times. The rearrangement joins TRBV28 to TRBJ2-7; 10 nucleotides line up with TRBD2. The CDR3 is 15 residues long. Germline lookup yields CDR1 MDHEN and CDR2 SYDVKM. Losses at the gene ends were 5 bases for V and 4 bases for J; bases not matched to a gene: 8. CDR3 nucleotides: TGTGCCAGCAGTCCCACTAGCGGGAACTTGTACGAGCAGTACTTC. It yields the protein CASSPTSGNLYEQYF.

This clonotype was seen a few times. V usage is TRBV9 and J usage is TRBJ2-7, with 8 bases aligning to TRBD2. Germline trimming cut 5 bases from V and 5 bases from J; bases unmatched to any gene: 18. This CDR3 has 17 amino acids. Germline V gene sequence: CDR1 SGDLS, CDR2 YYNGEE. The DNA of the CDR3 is TGTGCCAGCAGTCGGGGCGGGTTTTGGCAGCGGGAGAACGAGCAGTACTTC. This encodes CASSRGGFWQRENEQYF.

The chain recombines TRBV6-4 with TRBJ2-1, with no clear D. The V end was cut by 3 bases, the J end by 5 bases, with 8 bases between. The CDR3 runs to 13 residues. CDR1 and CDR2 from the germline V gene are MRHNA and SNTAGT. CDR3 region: CASSERENNEQFF. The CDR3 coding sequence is TGTGCCAGCAGTGAACGCGAAAACAATGAGCAGTTCTTC.

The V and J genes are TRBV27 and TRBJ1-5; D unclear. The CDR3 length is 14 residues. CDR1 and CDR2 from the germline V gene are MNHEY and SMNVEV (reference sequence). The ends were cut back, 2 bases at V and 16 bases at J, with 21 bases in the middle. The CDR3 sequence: CASSLGGSPQRIHF. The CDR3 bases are TGTGCCAGCAGTTTAGGTGGCAGCCCGCAAAGAATTCATTTT.